The T cell receptor (beta chain) under discussion was sequenced for a study of CD8 T cells in Susac syndrome. Study results and limitations: As the study acknowledged, the number of individuals who were part of its TCR sequencing and HLA analysis was relatively small.

Note on this clonotype: Antigen specificity is unknown.

With random hexamers, reverse transcription was performed on about 0.45 to 1 ug of RNA. The CDR3 of TCR beta was amplified by immunoSEQ multiplex PCR across 54 Vbeta and 13 Jbeta. In TCRdb, the immunoSEQ multiplex PCR reads were re-called with MiXCR into one record per CDR3 protein. Of about 210,000 distinct CDR3 sequences listed, over 90% are singletons. TCR beta sequencing covered blood CD8+ and CD4+ T cells. In contrast to the negatively isolated CD8+ and CD4+ T cells, TEMRA cells were FACS-enriched. The source is a human donor with multiple sclerosis. Sequenced: CD4+ T cells from PBMCs.

CDR3 region: CSVQFQNYNEQFF. As DNA, the CDR3 is TGCAGCGTTCAATTTCAGAATTACAATGAGCAGTTCTTC. The chain combines TRBV29-1 with TRBJ2-1; D is uncertain. The CDR3 loop spans 13 amino acids. CDR1 SQVTM and CDR2 ANQGSEA come from the germline V gene. The V gene lost 5 bases and the J gene lost 4 bases, with 12 bases spanning the gap.